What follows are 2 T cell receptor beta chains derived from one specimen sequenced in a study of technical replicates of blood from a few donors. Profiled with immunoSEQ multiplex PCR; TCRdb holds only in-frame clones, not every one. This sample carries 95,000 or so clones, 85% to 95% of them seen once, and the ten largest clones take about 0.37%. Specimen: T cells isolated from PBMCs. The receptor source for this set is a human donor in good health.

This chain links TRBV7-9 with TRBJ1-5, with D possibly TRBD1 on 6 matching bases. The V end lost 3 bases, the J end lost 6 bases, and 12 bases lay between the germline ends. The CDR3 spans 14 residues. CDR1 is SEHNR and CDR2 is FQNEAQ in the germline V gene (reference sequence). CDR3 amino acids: CASSFWTDCQPQHF. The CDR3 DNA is TGTGCCAGCAGCTTTTGGACAGATTGTCAGCCCCAGCATTTT.

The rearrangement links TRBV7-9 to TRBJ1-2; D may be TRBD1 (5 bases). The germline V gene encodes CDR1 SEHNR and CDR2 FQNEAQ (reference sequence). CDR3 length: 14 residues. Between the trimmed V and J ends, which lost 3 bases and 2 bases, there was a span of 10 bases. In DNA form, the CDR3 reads TGTGCCAGCAGCTTTAATGGGGCCAACTATGGCTACACCTTC. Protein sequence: CASSFNGANYGYTF.